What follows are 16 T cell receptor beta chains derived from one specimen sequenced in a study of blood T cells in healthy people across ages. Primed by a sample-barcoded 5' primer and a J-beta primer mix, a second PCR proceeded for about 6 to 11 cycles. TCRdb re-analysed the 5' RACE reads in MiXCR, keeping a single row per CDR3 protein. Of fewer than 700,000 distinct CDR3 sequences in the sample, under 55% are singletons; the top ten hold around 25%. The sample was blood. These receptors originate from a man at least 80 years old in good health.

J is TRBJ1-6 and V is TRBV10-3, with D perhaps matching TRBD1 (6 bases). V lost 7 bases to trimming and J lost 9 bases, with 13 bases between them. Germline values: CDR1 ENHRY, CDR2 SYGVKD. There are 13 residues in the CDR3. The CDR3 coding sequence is TGTGCCATCAAGGGGGGTACTAGTTCACCCCTCCACTTT. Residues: CAIKGGTSSPLHF.

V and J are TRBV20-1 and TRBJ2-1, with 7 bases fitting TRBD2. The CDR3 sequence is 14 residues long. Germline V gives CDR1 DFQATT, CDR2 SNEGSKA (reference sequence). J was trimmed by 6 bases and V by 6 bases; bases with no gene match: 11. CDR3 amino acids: CSALEMAGVNEQFF. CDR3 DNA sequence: TGCAGTGCGTTGGAAATGGCGGGAGTCAATGAGCAGTTCTTC.

CDR3 DNA: TGCAGCGTTGTACAGAGGGGGGAGACCCAGTTCTTC. This translates into CSVVQRGETQFF. V and J are TRBV29-1 and TRBJ2-1, with D perhaps assigned TRBD1 or TRBD2 (6 bases each). The length of the CDR3 is 12 residues. The germline V gene encodes CDR1 SQVTM and CDR2 ANQGSEA. Trimming cost V 4 bases and J 13 bases, with 17 bases left between them.

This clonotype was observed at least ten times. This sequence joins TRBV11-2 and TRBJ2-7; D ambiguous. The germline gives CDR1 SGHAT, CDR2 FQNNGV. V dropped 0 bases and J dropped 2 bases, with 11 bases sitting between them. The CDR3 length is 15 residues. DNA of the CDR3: TGTGCCAGCAGCTTAGAATCACGGGCAACCTACGAGCAGTACTTC. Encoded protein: CASSLESRATYEQYF.

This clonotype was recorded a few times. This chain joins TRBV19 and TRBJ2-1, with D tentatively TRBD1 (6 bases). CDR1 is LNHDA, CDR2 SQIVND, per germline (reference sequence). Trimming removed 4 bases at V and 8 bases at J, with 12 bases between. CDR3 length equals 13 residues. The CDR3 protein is CASSKTGSDEQFF. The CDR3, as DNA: TGTGCCAGTAGTAAGACAGGCTCCGATGAGCAGTTCTTC.

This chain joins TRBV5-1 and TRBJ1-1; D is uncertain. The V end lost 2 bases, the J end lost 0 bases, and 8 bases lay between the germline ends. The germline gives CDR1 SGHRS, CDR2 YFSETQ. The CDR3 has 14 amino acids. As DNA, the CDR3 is TGCGCCAGCAGCTTACCGTCGATGAACACTGAAGCTTTCTTT. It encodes CASSLPSMNTEAFF.

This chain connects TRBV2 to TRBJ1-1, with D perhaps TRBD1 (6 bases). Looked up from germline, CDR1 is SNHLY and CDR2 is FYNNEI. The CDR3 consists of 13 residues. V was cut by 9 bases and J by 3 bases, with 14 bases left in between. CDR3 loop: CARDWGADTEAFF. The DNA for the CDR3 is TGTGCCAGGGATTGGGGGGCGGACACTGAAGCTTTCTTT.

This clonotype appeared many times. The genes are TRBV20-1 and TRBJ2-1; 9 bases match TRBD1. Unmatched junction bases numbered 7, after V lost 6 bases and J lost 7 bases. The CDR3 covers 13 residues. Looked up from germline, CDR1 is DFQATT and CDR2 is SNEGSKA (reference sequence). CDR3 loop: CSARTGVGNEQFF. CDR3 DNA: TGCAGTGCGAGGACAGGGGTGGGTAATGAGCAGTTCTTC.

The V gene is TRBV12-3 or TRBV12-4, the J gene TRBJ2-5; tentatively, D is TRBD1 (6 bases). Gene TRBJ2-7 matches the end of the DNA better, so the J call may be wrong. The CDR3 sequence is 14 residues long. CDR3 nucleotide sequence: TGTGCCAGCAGTCCGGACAGCGAACTCTACGAGCAGTACTTC. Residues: CASSPDSELYEQYF.

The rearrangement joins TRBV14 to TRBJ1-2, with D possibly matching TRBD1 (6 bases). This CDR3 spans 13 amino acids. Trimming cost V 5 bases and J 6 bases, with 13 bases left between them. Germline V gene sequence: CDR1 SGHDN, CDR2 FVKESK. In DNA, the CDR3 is TGTGCCAGCAGCGTCCACAGGGAGGATGGCTACACCTTC. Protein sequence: CASSVHREDGYTF.

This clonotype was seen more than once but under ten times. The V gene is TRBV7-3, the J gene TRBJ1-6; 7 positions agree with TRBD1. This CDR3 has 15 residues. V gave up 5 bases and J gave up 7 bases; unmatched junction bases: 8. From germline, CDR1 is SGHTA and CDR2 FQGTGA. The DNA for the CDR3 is TGTGCCAGCAGCCTGGACAGGCAAACCAATTCACCCCTCCACTTT. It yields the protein CASSLDRQTNSPLHF.

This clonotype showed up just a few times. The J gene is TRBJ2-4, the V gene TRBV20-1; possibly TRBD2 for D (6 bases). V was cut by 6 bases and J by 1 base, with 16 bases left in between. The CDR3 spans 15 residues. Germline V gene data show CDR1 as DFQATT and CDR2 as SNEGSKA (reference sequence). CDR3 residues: CSADGGPTAKNIQYF. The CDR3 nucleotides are TGCAGTGCCGATGGAGGGCCCACGGCCAAAAACATTCAGTACTTC.

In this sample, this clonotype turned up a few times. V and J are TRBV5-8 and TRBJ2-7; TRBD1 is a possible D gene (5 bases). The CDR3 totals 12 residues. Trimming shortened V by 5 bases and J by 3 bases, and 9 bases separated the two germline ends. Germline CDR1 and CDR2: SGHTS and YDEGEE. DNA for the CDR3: TGTGCCAGCAGACGGCAGGGCTACGAGCAGTACTTC. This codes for CASRRQGYEQYF.

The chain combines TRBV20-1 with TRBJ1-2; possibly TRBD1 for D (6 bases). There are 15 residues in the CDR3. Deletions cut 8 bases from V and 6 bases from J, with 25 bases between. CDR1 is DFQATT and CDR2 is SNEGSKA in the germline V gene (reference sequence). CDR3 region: CSTSNRDPTADGYTF. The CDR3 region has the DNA TGCAGTACTTCCAACAGGGACCCGACCGCAGATGGCTACACCTTC.

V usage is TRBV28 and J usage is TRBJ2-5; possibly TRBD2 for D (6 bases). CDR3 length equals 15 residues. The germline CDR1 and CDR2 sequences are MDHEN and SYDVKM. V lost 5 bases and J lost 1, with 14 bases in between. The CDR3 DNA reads TGTGCCAGCAGTAGAGCGGGCCTTGCCCAAGAGACCCAGTACTTC. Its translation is CASSRAGLAQETQYF.

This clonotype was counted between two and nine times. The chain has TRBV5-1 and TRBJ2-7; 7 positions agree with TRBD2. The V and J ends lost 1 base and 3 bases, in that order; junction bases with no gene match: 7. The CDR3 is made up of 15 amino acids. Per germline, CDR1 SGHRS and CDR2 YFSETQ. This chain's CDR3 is CASSLNAGENYEQYF. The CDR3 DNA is TGCGCCAGCAGCTTGAATGCGGGGGAGAACTACGAGCAGTACTTC.